The clone carrying this T cell receptor (beta chain) was seen a handful of times. This specimen comes from a study of T-cell memory formation after mild COVID-19. TCRdb redid the calling of the 5' RACE reads with MiXCR, one entry per CDR3 protein. This sample has more than 300,000 distinct CDR3 sequences, with 20% to 25% found just once. The germline V gene encodes CDR1 SGHRS and CDR2 YFSETQ. The ends were cut back, 4 bases at V and 0 bases at J, with 10 bases in the middle. The CDR3 is 14 amino acids. The clonotype comes from a man between 18 and 29 years old who had mild COVID-19 (a few samples of this study predate the infection). Cell type and time point are not known. Sample: PBMCs or a T cell subset sorted from them (not recorded which). The gene calls are TRBV5-1 and TRBJ1-1, with a tentative D call TRBD1 (6 bases). CDR3 region: CASSTEGVNTEAFF. For the CDR3, the DNA is TGCGCCAGCAGCACTGAGGGGGTGAACACTGAAGCTTTCTTT.